The entry that follows covers one TCR beta chain sequence. CDR3 size: 13 residues. Trimming took 2 bases from V and 10 from J, leaving 14 bases between them. Per germline, CDR1 GTSNPN and CDR2 SVGIG (reference sequence). This entry comes from a study of T cell clonotyping in hematopoietic cell transplantation. Recipient blood drawn about 28 days pretransplant and days 30, 100, 180 after. Here immunoSEQ multiplex PCR was the method, and the copy in TCRdb shows in-frame clones only, minus some. The profile covers around 15,000 clones, with more than 75% appearing a single time and roughly 4.2% taken by the ten largest.

The chain joins TRBV30 to TRBJ1-4; D remains ambiguous. The material was PBMCs, obtained 100 days after allogeneic stem cell transplant. This sequence originates from a male patient aged 55 to 69 who had an allogeneic stem cell transplant from a related donor, so the T cells may come from the graft donor. Some clones in this sample may be carry-over from other donors' samples. The CDR3 loop is CAWSNPVQPKLFF. The CDR3, as DNA: TGTGCCTGGAGTAACCCGGTCCAGCCAAAACTGTTTTTT.